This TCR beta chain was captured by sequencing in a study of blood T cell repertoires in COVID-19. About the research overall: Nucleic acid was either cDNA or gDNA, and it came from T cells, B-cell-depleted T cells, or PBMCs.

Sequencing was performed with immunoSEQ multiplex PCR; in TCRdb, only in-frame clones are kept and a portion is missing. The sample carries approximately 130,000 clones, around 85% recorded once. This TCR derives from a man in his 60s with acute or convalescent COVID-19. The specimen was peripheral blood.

CDR3 sequence: CASLVAGYNEQFF. CDR3 sequence (DNA): TGTGCCAGCCTCGTGGCAGGGTACAATGAGCAGTTCTTC. This chain uses TRBV7-2 with TRBJ2-1; D might be TRBD1 (5 bases). CDR1 is SGHTA, CDR2 FQGNSA, per germline. The CDR3 length is 13 residues. Trimming shortened V by 8 bases and J by 4 bases, and 12 bases separated the two germline ends.